This TCR beta chain emerged from a study of PD-1 blockade in mismatch repair-deficient tumors (dated 2017 in TCRdb). Looking at the study overall: Between late 2013 and late 2016, the trial enrolled about 78 consecutive patients with roughly twelve types of mismatch repair-deficient cancer, all of whom had received prior treatment and were progressing. Tumor-associated T cell clones in the peripheral blood of patients responding to PD-1 blockade were tracked using deep sequencing of TCR CDR3 regions.

Libraries were prepared through the immunoSEQ multiplex PCR assay. Not all clones reach the TCRdb copy of this immuneACCESS table, which keeps in-frame sequences only. Checked studies attribute under half of the gap to unresolved V genes and leave the rest unexplained. The sample data list 35,000 or so clones, and 70% to 90% of these were observed just once. The ten most abundant clones make up under 5% of the sample. For this clone: Its antigen has not been determined. No clone much larger than this one lies a single base away; base qualities are absent.

For each enrolled patient, mismatch repair deficiency was established using either polymerase chain reaction or immunohistochemistry. A few patients who responded to pembrolizumab therapy underwent TCR sequencing. The phase II trial prospectively tested pembrolizumab PD-1 blockade in advanced mismatch repair-deficient cancers regardless of tissue of origin. Peripheral blood T cell samples were gathered serially, both before PD-1 blockade started and at multiple time points afterward. Blood sampling time points were reported as weeks after the first dose of pembrolizumab. The CDR3 runs 17 residues from the cysteine to the phenylalanine. The DNA shown is the 51-base CDR3, in frame from base 1. V lost 7 bases and J lost 2 bases; the stretch between them is 22 bases long. In the germline V gene, CDR1 corresponds to SGHTS and CDR2 to YDEGEE. What the research found in general, with its limitations: Rapid expansion after pembrolizumab followed by contraction, generally before radiologic responses, was shown by tumor-resident clones, which were often undetectable in blood before treatment.

This chain is built from TRBV5-8 and TRBJ2-1; the D gene is perhaps TRBD2, from 5 matching bases. The sequence was collected from an adult with mismatch repair-deficient cancer. Sequenced here: peripheral blood, sampled approximately 78 weeks after starting pembrolizumab. The CDR3 amino acid sequence is: CASFLRTSVGAYNEQFF. The sequenced DNA is TGTGCCAGCTTTCTACGGACGAGTGTCGGGGCCTACAATGAGCAGTTCTTC.